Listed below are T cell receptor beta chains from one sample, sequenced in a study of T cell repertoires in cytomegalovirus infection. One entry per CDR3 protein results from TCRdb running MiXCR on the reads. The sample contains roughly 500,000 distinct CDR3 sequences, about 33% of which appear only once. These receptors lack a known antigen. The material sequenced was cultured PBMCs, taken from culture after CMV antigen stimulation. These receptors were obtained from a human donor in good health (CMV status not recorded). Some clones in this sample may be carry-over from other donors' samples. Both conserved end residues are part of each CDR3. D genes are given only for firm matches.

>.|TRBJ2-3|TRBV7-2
CASGAEFTDTQYF
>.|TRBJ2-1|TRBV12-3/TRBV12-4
CASSLTYYNEQFF
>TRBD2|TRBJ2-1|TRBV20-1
CSARLGGRPDNEQFF
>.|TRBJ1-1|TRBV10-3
CAIKGVATEAFF
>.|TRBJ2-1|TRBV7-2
CASSQVGLSSYNEQFF
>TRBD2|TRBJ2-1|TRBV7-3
CASSFSGLGYNEQFF
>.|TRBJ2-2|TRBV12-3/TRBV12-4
CASSFGGSNTGELFF
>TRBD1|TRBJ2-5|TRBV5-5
CASSLVTGNLGETQYF
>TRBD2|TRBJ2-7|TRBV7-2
CASSLAAIAGGYEQYF
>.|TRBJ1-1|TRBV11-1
CASSPSLPGFPEAFF
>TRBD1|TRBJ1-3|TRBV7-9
CASSFEDRGNTIYF
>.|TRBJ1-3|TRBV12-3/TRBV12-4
CASSLGPAWTGNTIYF
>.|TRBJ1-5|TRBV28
CASSLWGTVRSQPQHF
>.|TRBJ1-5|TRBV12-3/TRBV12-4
CASSLLLVGQPQHF
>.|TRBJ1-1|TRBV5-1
CASRVNTANTEAFF
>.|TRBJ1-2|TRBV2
CASSEAREWSGYTF
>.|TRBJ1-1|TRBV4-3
CASSQDVGNTEAFF